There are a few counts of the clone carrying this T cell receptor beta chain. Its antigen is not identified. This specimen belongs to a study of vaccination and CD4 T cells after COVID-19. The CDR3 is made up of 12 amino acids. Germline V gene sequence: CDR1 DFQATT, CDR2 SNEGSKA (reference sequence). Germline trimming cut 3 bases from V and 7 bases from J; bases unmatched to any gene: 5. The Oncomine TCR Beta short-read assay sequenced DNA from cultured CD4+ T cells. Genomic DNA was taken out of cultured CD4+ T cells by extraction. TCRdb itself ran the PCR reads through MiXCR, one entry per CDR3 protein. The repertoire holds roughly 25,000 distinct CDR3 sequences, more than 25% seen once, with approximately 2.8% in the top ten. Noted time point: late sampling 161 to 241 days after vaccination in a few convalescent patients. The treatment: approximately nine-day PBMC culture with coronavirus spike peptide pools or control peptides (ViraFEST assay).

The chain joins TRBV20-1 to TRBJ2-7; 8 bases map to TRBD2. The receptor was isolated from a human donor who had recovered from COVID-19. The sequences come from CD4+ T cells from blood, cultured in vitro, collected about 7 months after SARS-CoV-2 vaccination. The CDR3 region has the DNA TGCAGTGCTAGCCCGGGGGGGGATGAGCAGTACTTC. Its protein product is CSASPGGDEQYF.